This T cell receptor (beta chain) was recorded in a study of T cell responses to AZD1222 COVID-19 vaccine. Libraries were prepared by immunoSEQ multiplex PCR; TCRdb keeps only in-frame clonotypes and omits some of them. Of over 120,000 clones in the sample, around nine tenths were seen once. After removal of 3 bases from V and 7 bases from J, the junction contained 3 bases not matched to a gene. Germline V CDR1 and CDR2: KGHSH, LQKENI. The CDR3 loop spans 14 amino acids. The chain is built from TRBV18 and TRBJ2-1; 10 bases are a match to TRBD1. The source is an adult in good health. This material consisted of peripheral blood, taken on day 0 of AZD1222 vaccination. The CDR3 DNA sequence: TGTGCCAGCTCACCCGGGACAGGGGTGAATGAGCAGTTCTTC. It encodes CASSPGTGVNEQFF.